This T cell receptor (beta chain) came from a study of T cells in Graves' hyperthyroidism and ophthalmopathy. Overall study results and limits: Ophthalmopathy and stable hyperthyroidism were told apart by a 13 V-J model.

Germline V gives CDR1 MNHNS, CDR2 SASEGT. The CDR3 runs to 14 residues. With 5 bases clipped from V and 6 bases from J, the junction kept 6 bases outside the gene matches. This clonotype was detected many times. Its antigen is as yet unknown. Template material for amplifying TCR beta CDR3 regions consisted of RNA transcripts. The HTBI set primed first-round TCR CDR3 RT-PCR. One entry per CDR3 protein results from TCRdb running MiXCR on the multiplex PCR reads. The table lists fewer than 550,000 distinct CDR3 sequences, less than 25% of them singletons. Diagnoses were established using clinical symptoms, serum thyroxine and TRAb, thyroid ultrasound and orbital computed tomography. The PBMCs were sourced from fresh peripheral blood (about 10 ml).

Specimen: blood. The TCR comes from a woman younger than 45 with Graves' ophthalmopathy. This chain connects TRBV6-1 to TRBJ1-5; 8 positions agree with TRBD1. CDR3 DNA sequence: TGTGCCAGCAGTAAACAGGGGGGCGGTCAGCCCCAGCATTTT. Translation gives CASSKQGGGQPQHF.